This TCR beta chain was sequenced in a study of blood T cell repertoires in COVID-19. The CDR3 spans 21 residues. V was trimmed by 0 bases and J by 0 bases, leaving 23 bases between them. Germline V gene lookup returns CDR1 LGHDT and CDR2 YNNKEL (reference sequence). In the study's own analysis: The assay estimated nucleated cells by amplifying reference gene primers. Here immunoSEQ multiplex PCR was the method, and the copy in TCRdb shows in-frame clones only, minus some. That table furnishes V, J and clone size, whereas the DNA furnished D and trimming. Here the sample spans hundreds of thousands of clones, about 83% being singletons.

The rearrangement joins TRBV3-1 (or the pseudogene TRBV3-2) to TRBJ1-4; a weak D match, TRBD1 (6 bases). The TCR originated in a woman aged 45-65 years who had recovered from COVID-19. The specimen sequenced was peripheral blood. CDR3 residues: CASSQDFGGARALATNEKLFF. The CDR3 DNA follows: TGTGCCAGCAGCCAAGATTTCGGGGGGGCGCGCGCCCTAGCAACTAATGAAAAACTGTTTTTT.